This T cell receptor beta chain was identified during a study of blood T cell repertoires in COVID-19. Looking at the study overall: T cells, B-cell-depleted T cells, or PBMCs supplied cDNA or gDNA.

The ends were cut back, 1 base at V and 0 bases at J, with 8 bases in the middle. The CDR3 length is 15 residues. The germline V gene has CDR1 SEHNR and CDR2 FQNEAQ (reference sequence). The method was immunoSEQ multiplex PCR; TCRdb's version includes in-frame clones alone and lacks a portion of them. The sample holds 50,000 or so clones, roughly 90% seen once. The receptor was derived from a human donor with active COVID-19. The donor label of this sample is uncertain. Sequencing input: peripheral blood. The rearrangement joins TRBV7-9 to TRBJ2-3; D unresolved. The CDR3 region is CASSLDLDSTDTQYF. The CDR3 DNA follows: TGTGCCAGCAGCTTAGACCTAGACAGCACAGATACGCAGTATTTT.